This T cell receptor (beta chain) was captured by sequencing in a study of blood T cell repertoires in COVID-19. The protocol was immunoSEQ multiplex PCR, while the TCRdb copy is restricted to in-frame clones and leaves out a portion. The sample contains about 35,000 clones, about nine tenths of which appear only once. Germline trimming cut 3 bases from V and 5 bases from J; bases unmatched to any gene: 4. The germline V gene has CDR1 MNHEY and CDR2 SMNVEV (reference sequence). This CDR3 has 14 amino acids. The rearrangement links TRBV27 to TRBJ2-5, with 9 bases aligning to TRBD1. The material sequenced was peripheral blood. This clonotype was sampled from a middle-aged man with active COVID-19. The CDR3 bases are TGTGCCAGCAGTTTTAGGGACAGGGTGGAGACCCAGTACTTC. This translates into CASSFRDRVETQYF.